Listed below are T cell receptor beta chains from one sample, sequenced in a study of chemoradiotherapy in HPV16-positive cancers. This table comes from immunoSEQ multiplex PCR, and its TCRdb copy is limited to in-frame clones, with some not included. Of 30,000 or so clones detected, about nine tenths appear once; the ten largest clones hold 4.5% to 5.5%. This material consisted of blood, taken from a patient who underwent chemoradiotherapy. These receptors were obtained from a human donor with HPV-associated anogenital cancer. The CDR3 runs from the conserved cysteine through the conserved F or W.

cdr3_aa: CATSRAGGQGIKETQYF; j_call: TRBJ2-5; v_call: TRBV15
cdr3_aa: CASSPDGRGAPGDYGYTF; j_call: TRBJ1-2; v_call: TRBV18
cdr3_aa: CASSPGWGNSGANVLTF; j_call: TRBJ2-6; v_call: TRBV9
cdr3_aa: CASSFRWGTDTQYF; j_call: TRBJ2-3; v_call: TRBV7-9
cdr3_aa: CASSQDHRGEAFF; j_call: TRBJ1-1; v_call: TRBV4-1
cdr3_aa: CASSQDRGTDTQYF; j_call: TRBJ2-3; v_call: TRBV7-8
cdr3_aa: CAAHGAAETQYF; j_call: TRBJ2-5; v_call: TRBV6-5
cdr3_aa: CASRRQGAYEQYF; j_call: TRBJ2-7; v_call: TRBV28
cdr3_aa: CASMGGDTQYF; j_call: TRBJ2-3; v_call: TRBV2
cdr3_aa: CASSLGTARVSEQYF; j_call: TRBJ2-7; v_call: TRBV11-2
cdr3_aa: CASSLAGLQNGAQYF; j_call: TRBJ2-5; v_call: TRBV5-8
cdr3_aa: CASSPLAGGIQETQYF; j_call: TRBJ2-5; v_call: TRBV18
cdr3_aa: CASTRTYDQPQHF; j_call: TRBJ1-5; v_call: TRBV19
cdr3_aa: CASSPRTDTGETQYF; j_call: TRBJ2-5; v_call: TRBV18
cdr3_aa: CASSPPTSGRETQYF; j_call: TRBJ2-5; v_call: TRBV7-6
cdr3_aa: CASSPQGFGTDTQYF; j_call: TRBJ2-3; v_call: TRBV7-9
cdr3_aa: CASSQDGRGMYNEQFF; j_call: TRBJ2-1; v_call: TRBV4-1
cdr3_aa: CASSLRASGYTYGYTF; j_call: TRBJ1-2; v_call: TRBV11-2
cdr3_aa: CASSYSPGALEQFF; j_call: TRBJ2-1; v_call: TRBV6-5
cdr3_aa: CASSLVKITDTQYF; j_call: TRBJ2-3; v_call: TRBV7-9
cdr3_aa: CASSNGGGSNQPQHF; j_call: TRBJ1-5; v_call: TRBV19
cdr3_aa: CAISESRASGGAKDEQFF; j_call: TRBJ2-1; v_call: TRBV10-3
cdr3_aa: CASSQVDSNVRQPQHF; j_call: TRBJ1-5; v_call: TRBV4-2
cdr3_aa: CASSPGTGYGYTF; j_call: TRBJ1-2; v_call: TRBV5-6
cdr3_aa: CASSLAGTVNTGELFF; j_call: TRBJ2-2; v_call: TRBV11-2
cdr3_aa: CASGGQGRPGTEAFF; j_call: TRBJ1-1; v_call: TRBV2
cdr3_aa: CASRGGQESSYEQYF; j_call: TRBJ2-7; v_call: TRBV10-2
cdr3_aa: CASSDYTGELFF; j_call: TRBJ2-2; v_call: TRBV6-4
cdr3_aa: CATQTGTDTQYF; j_call: TRBJ2-3; v_call: TRBV28
cdr3_aa: CASSPGQGKDTQYF; j_call: TRBJ2-3; v_call: TRBV5-1
cdr3_aa: CASSGGTSGYEQYF; j_call: TRBJ2-7; v_call: TRBV5-1
cdr3_aa: CASSVAPAYEQYF; j_call: TRBJ2-7; v_call: TRBV9
cdr3_aa: CASSLVTDTYEQYF; j_call: TRBJ2-7; v_call: TRBV7-8
cdr3_aa: CASSSPGQGTDTQYF; j_call: TRBJ2-3; v_call: TRBV28
cdr3_aa: CASSQEGRPDYGYTF; j_call: TRBJ1-2; v_call: TRBV4-2
cdr3_aa: CASRVGNLETQYF; j_call: TRBJ2-5; v_call: TRBV25-1
cdr3_aa: CASSDTLAGANTGELFF; j_call: TRBJ2-2; v_call: TRBV6-1
cdr3_aa: CASRTRRQGANEQFF; j_call: TRBJ2-1; v_call: TRBV19
cdr3_aa: CASGTTGGSDEQFF; j_call: TRBJ2-1; v_call: TRBV28